This T cell receptor (beta chain) was recorded in a study of Graves' ophthalmopathy and Graves' hyperthyroidism. Study summary: Hyperthyroidism is called stable when no ophthalmopathy develops within 18 months of follow-up.

The CDR3 length is 13 residues. Trimming took 3 bases from V and 3 from J, leaving 8 bases between them. CDR1 SGHDN and CDR2 FVKESK come from the germline V gene. RNA transcripts served as template for amplifying TCR beta CDR3 sequences. HTBI primers were employed in first-round RT-PCR, then a second-round multiplex PCR followed. TCRdb re-analysed the multiplex PCR reads in MiXCR, keeping a single row per CDR3 protein. The sample has over a million distinct CDR3 sequences, roughly two fifths seen once. The chain recombines TRBV14 with TRBJ1-1; no reliable D call. Sequenced sample: peripheral blood or thyroid tissue (not recorded which). The origin of this receptor is an adult man with Graves' hyperthyroidism. The CDR3 bases are TGTGCCAGCAGCCAGATGGGGTACACTGAAGCTTTCTTT. Translation gives CASSQMGYTEAFF.